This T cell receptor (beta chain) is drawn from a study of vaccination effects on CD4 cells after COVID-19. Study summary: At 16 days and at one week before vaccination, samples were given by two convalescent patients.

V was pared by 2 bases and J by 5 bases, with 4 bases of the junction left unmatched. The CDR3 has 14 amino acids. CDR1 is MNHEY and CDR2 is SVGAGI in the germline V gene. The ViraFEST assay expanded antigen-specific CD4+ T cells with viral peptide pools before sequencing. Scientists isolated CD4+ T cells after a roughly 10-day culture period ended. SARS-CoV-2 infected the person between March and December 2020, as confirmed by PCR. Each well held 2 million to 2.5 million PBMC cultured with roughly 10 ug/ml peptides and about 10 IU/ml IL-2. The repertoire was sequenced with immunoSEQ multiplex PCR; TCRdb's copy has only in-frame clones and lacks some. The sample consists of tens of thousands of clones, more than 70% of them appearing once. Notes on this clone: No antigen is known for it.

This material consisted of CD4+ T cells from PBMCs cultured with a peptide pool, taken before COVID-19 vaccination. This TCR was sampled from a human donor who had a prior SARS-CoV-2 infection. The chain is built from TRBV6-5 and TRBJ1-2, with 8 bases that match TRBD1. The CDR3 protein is CASSYDRGAYGYTF. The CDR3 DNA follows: TGTGCCAGCAGTTACGACAGGGGAGCTTATGGCTACACCTTC.